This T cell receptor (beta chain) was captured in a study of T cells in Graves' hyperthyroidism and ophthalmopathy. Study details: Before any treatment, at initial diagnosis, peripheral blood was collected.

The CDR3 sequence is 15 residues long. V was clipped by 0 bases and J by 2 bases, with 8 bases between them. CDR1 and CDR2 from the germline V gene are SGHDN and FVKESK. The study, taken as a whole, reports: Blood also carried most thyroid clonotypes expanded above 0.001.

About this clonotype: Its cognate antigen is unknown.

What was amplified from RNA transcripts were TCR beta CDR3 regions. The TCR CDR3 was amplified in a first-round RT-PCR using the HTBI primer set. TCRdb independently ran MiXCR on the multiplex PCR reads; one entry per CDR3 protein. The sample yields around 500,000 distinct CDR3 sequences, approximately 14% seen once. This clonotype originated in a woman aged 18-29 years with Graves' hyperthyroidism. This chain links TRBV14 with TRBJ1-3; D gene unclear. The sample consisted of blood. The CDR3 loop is CASSQDLPTGNTIYF. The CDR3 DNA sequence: TGTGCCAGCAGCCAAGATTTACCCACTGGAAACACCATATATTTT.